This record covers a single TCR beta chain. Its antigen is undetermined. Amplification by 5'RACE using constant-segment primers produced TCR alpha and TCR beta cDNA libraries that carried sample barcodes and UMIs. TCRdb passed the 5' RACE reads through MiXCR, listing each CDR3 protein once. This sample has 450,000 or so distinct CDR3 sequences, with 20% to 30% found just once. Trimming pared 5 bases from V and 6 bases from J, leaving 24 bases between. The CDR3 runs to 17 residues. The data were taken from a study of T-cell memory formation after mild COVID-19. Whole-study results and caveats: Day 15 to 85 contracting clones showed balanced CD4/CD8; later expanders leaned CD4+.

The receptor was derived from an adult woman who had mild COVID-19 (a few samples of this study predate the infection). Cell type and time point are not known. V is TRBV12-3 or TRBV12-4 and J is TRBJ2-3, with D possibly being TRBD2 (6 bases). Material: PBMCs or a T cell subset sorted from them (not recorded which). CDR3 region: CASSPQGKSGYADTQYF. CDR3 nucleotides: TGTGCCAGCAGTCCCCAAGGGAAAAGCGGGTACGCCGATACGCAGTATTTT.